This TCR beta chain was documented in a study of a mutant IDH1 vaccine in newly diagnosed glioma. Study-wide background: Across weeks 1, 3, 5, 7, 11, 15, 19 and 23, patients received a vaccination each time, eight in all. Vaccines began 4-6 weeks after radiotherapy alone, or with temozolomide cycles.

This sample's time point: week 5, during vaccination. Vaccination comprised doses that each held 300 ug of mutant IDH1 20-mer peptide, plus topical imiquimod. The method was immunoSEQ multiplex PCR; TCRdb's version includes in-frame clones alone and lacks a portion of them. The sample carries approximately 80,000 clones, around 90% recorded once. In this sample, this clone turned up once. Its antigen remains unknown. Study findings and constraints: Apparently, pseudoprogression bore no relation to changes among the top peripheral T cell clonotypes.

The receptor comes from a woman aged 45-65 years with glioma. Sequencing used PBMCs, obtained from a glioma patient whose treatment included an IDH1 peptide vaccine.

In DNA form, the CDR3 reads TGTGCCAGCAGCCTCCAGACAGATACGCAGTATTTT. Translating it yields CASSLQTDTQYF. The chain has TRBV11-2 and TRBJ2-3; D is unresolved. The CDR3 contains 12 residues. Trimming left V 5 bases short and J 3 bases short, with 6 bases between. Per germline, CDR1 SGHAT and CDR2 FQNNGV.